Following are 16 T cell receptor beta chains from one sample sequenced in a study of T cell clones after liver transplantation. Clones were read by immunoSEQ multiplex PCR, and TCRdb kept only the in-frame ones, dropping some. The repertoire includes nearly 25,000 clones, 69% of them detected once, and roughly 3.1% sits in the top ten. The sequences come from CD4+ T cells from blood, collected before liver transplant. These receptors all come from a human donor who received a liver transplant.

This clone was counted a few times. The chain is built from TRBV6-1 and TRBJ1-6; 8 bases align to TRBD1. The CDR3 extends over 14 amino acids. CDR1 and CDR2 from the germline V gene are MNHNS and SASEGT. J was trimmed by 7 bases and V by 6 bases; bases with no gene match: 5. The CDR3 spells CASRHTGGNSPLHF. The CDR3 coding sequence is TGTGCCAGCAGACATACAGGGGGGAATTCACCCCTCCACTTT.

This clone was picked up one time. V is TRBV4-2 and J is TRBJ2-1; 10 bases map to TRBD1. CDR1 is LGHNA and CDR2 is YNFKEQ in the germline V gene. The CDR3 has 16 residues. The ends lost 3 bases at V and 6 bases at J; junction bases unmatched: 8. The CDR3 here is CASSQDAGTGANEQFF. For the CDR3, the DNA is TGTGCCAGCAGCCAGGATGCCGGGACAGGGGCCAATGAGCAGTTCTTC.

The chain is built from TRBV19 and TRBJ1-3; the D gene is possibly TRBD1 (5 bases). The germline V and J ends were trimmed by 5 bases and 0 bases, with 11 bases remaining between them. There are 15 residues in the CDR3. Per germline, CDR1 LNHDA and CDR2 SQIVND (reference sequence). This CDR3 reads CASSQYRSSGNTIYF. CDR3 DNA sequence: TGTGCCAGTAGTCAATACAGGAGCTCTGGAAACACCATATATTTT.

This rearrangement joins TRBV30 to TRBJ1-1; D call uncertain. CDR3 length: 13 amino acids. Trimming removed 4 bases at V and 1 base at J, with 10 bases between. The germline V gene encodes CDR1 GTSNPN and CDR2 SVGIG (reference sequence). CDR3 coding DNA: TGTGCCTGGACCTTGGACGGGAACACTGAAGCTTTCTTT. This gives the protein CAWTLDGNTEAFF. Full variable domain (missing parts from reference TRBV30 and TRBJ1-1): SQTIHQWPATLVQPVGSPLSLECTVEGTSNPNLYWYRQAAGRGLQLLFYSVGIGQISSEVPQNLSASRPQDRQFILSSKKLLLSDSGFYLCAWTLDGNTEAFFGQGTRLTVV.

The chain is built from TRBV5-1 and TRBJ1-5, with D unresolved. The CDR3 loop spans 18 amino acids. V was shortened by 1 base and J by 8 bases, with 25 bases between the two germline ends. Looked up from germline, CDR1 is SGHRS and CDR2 is YFSETQ. The CDR3 is CASSLFPRSQPLREPQHF. Written as DNA, the CDR3 is TGCGCCAGCAGCTTGTTCCCCAGGAGCCAGCCTCTCCGGGAGCCCCAGCATTTT.

The chain uses TRBV10-3 and TRBJ2-3; unclear D gene. The CDR3 extends over 11 amino acids. Trimming took 6 bases from V and 0 from J, leaving 1 base between them. Germline V CDR1 and CDR2: ENHRY, SYGVKD. The CDR3 spells CAIRSTDTQYF. The CDR3 DNA reads TGTGCCATCAGGAGCACAGATACGCAGTATTTT.

The chain is built from TRBV28 and TRBJ1-2; no reliable D call. Germline V gives CDR1 MDHEN, CDR2 SYDVKM. The CDR3 runs to 10 residues. CDR3: CARGNYGYTF. CDR3 sequence (DNA): TGTGCTCGGGGAAACTATGGCTACACCTTC.

The chain combines TRBV18 with TRBJ2-6, with 11 nucleotides matching TRBD1. This CDR3 has 17 residues. Germline assignment: CDR1 KGHSH and CDR2 LQKENI. Trimming cost V 6 bases and J 0 bases; bases outside gene matches: 4. CDR3 sequence: CASSSGTGGSGANVLTF. CDR3 bases: TGTGCCAGCTCTTCCGGGACAGGGGGCTCTGGGGCCAACGTCCTGACTTTC. Combining the CDR3 with reference TRBV18 and TRBJ2-6 gives the whole variable domain NAGVMQNPRHLVRRRGQEARLRCSPMKGHSHVYWYRQLPEEGLKFMVYLQKENIIDESGMPKERFSAEFPKEGPSILRIQQVVRGDSAAYFCASSSGTGGSGANVLTFGAGSRLTVL.

This chain links TRBV19 with TRBJ1-3; D is ambiguous. The CDR3 is 16 amino acids. Trimming shortened V by 3 bases and J by 0 bases, and 12 bases separated the two germline ends. Germline V gene data show CDR1 as LNHDA and CDR2 as SQIVND (reference sequence). The CDR3 loop is CASSMRSGRSGNTIYF. The CDR3 bases are TGTGCCAGTAGTATGAGGTCGGGTCGCTCTGGAAACACCATATATTTT.

Here the CDR3 DNA reads TGTGCCAGCAGCTTCGGGGGAGGGGACGTGACCTACGAGCAGTACTTC. It yields the protein CASSFGGGDVTYEQYF. This chain uses TRBV5-4 with TRBJ2-7; the match to TRBD2 covers 7 bases. The CDR3 is made up of 16 amino acids. Trimming removed 2 bases from V and 2 bases from J; junction bases left unmatched: 10. Germline V gene sequence: CDR1 SGHNT, CDR2 YYREEE (reference sequence).

The CDR3 DNA is TGTGCCAGCAGCCGGACAGGGTCGGGTGAAAAACTGTTTTTT. Translation: CASSRTGSGEKLFF. This rearrangement joins TRBV5-8 to TRBJ1-4; TRBD1 matches at 8 bases. V trimming: 4 bases; J trimming: 7 bases; junction bases outside the gene matches: 6. Germline V lookup: CDR1 SGHTS, CDR2 YDEGEE. This CDR3 is 14 amino acids long.

The V and J genes are TRBV2 and TRBJ1-1; D possibly corresponds to TRBD1 (6 bases). Germline lookup yields CDR1 SNHLY and CDR2 FYNNEI. Trimming removed 6 bases at V and 0 bases at J, with 8 bases between. This CDR3 region has 13 residues. The CDR3 bases are TGTGCCAGCAGCGGACAGATGAACACTGAAGCTTTCTTT. Amino acid sequence: CASSGQMNTEAFF. The whole variable domain, remainder taken from reference TRBV2 and TRBJ1-1, is EPEVTQTPSHQVTQMGQEVILRCVPISNHLYFYWYRQILGQKVEFLVSFYNNEISEKSEIFDDQFSVERPDGSNFTLKIRSTKLEDSAMYFCASSGQMNTEAFFGQGTRLTVV.

The chain couples TRBV14 to TRBJ2-2; D not certain. The CDR3 is made up of 14 amino acids. Trimming pared 3 bases from V and 2 bases from J, leaving 7 bases between. CDR1 and CDR2 (germline): SGHDN, FVKESK. CDR3: CASSHLDNTGELFF. CDR3 coding DNA: TGTGCCAGCAGCCATCTCGACAACACCGGGGAGCTGTTTTTT.

The V gene is TRBV2, the J gene TRBJ2-5; 8 nucleotides agree with TRBD2. Trimming cost V 2 bases and J 0 bases; bases outside gene matches: 8. Germline V CDR1 and CDR2: SNHLY, FYNNEI. This CDR3 is built from 17 residues. The CDR3, as DNA: TGTGCCAGCAGTGAAAGGCCGGGAGGGGGGTACCAAGAGACCCAGTACTTC. It yields the protein CASSERPGGGYQETQYF.

V usage is TRBV2 and J usage is TRBJ2-7; 9 nucleotides agree with TRBD2. The CDR3 totals 15 residues. The ends lost 3 bases at V and 5 bases at J; junction bases unmatched: 8. CDR1 SNHLY and CDR2 FYNNEI come from the germline V gene. The CDR3 bases are TGTGCCAGCAGTGAGGGGGAGCGGGGGGCTAACGAGCAGTACTTC. Its protein product is CASSEGERGANEQYF.

This rearrangement joins TRBV2 to TRBJ1-6; 7 bases map to TRBD1. The CDR3 has 16 amino acids. The trim removed 7 bases at V and 9 bases at J, leaving 15 bases unmatched. From germline, CDR1 is SNHLY and CDR2 FYNNEI. The DNA of the CDR3 is TGTGCCAGCAACTGGGTAGGGGGCGATCTCGGTTCACCCCTCCACTTT. Its protein product is CASNWVGGDLGSPLHF.